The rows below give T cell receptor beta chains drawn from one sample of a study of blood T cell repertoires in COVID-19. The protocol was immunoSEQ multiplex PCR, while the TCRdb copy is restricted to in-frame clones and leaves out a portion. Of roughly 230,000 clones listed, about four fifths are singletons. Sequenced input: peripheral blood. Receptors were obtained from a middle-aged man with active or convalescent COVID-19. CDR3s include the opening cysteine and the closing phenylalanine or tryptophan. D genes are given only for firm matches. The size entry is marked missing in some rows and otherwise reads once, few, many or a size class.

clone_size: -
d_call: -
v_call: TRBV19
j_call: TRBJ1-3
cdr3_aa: CASSIRWGRGNTIYF
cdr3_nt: TGTGCCAGTAGTATCCGGTGGGGCAGGGGAAACACCATATATTTT

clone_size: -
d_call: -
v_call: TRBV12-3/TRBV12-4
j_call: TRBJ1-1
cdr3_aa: CASSVAAGRAFF
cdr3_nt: TGTGCCAGCAGTGTCGCGGCCGGGAGGGCTTTCTTT

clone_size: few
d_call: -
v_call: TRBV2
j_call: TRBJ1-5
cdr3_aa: CASSRSSYSNQPQHF
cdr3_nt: TGTGCCAGCAGCCGGTCGTCTTATAGCAATCAGCCCCAGCATTTT

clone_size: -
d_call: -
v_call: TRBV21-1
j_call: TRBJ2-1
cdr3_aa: CASSKKALGGEYNEQFF
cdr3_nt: TGTGCCAGCAGCAAAAAGGCGCTGGGGGGGGAGTACAATGAGCAGTTCTTC

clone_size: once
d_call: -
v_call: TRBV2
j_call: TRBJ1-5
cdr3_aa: CASSGLHPNQPQHF
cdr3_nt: TGTGCCAGCAGTGGGCTCCACCCCAATCAGCCCCAGCATTTT

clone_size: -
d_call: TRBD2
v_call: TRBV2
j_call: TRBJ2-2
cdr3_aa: CASSASSGTGELFF
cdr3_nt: TGTGCCAGCAGTGCCAGTAGCGGGACCGGGGAGCTGTTTTTT

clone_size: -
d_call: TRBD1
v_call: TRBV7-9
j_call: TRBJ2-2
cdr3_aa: CASSLLKTGTGSAGELFF
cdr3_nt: TGTGCCAGCAGCCTGCTAAAAACCGGGACAGGGTCAGCCGGGGAGCTGTTTTTT

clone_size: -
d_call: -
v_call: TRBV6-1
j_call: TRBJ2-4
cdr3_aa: CASSEALGLLQAKNIQYF
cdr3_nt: TGTGCCAGCAGTGAAGCGCTGGGACTTCTCCAAGCCAAAAACATTCAGTACTTC

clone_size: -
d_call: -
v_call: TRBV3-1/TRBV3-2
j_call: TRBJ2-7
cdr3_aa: CASSQDREQYF
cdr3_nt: TGTGCCAGCAGCCAAGATCGCGAGCAGTACTTC

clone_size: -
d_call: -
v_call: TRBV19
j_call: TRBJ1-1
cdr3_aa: CASSHFGQTEAFF
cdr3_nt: TGTGCCAGTAGTCATTTCGGACAGACTGAAGCTTTCTTT

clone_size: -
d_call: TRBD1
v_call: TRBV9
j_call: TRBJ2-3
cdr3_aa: CASSLMGQGFDTQYF
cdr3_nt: TGTGCCAGCAGCCTAATGGGACAGGGGTTCGATACGCAGTATTTT

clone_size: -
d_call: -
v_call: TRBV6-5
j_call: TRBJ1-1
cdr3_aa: CASSYIGRGGNTEAFF
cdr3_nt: TGTGCCAGCAGTTACATTGGTAGAGGAGGGAACACTGAAGCTTTCTTT

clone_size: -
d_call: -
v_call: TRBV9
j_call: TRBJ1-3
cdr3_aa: CASSVAGLRNTIYF
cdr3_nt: TGTGCCAGCAGCGTAGCAGGGTTGAGAAACACCATATATTTT

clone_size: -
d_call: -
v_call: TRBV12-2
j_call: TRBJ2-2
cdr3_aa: CASRPAGWVNTGELFF
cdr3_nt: TGTGCAAGTCGCCCAGCAGGATGGGTCAACACCGGGGAGCTGTTTTTT

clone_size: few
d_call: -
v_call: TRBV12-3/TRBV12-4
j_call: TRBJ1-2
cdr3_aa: CASSFPQGYGYTF
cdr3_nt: TGTGCCAGCAGTTTCCCACAGGGCTATGGCTACACCTTC

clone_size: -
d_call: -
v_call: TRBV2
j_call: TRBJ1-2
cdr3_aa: CASTFGDNYGYTF
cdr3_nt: TGTGCCAGCACCTTCGGGGATAACTATGGCTACACCTTC

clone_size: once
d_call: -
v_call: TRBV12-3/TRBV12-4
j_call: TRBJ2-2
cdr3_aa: CASSFEGTGELFF
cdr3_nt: TGTGCCAGCAGTTTCGAGGGCACCGGGGAGCTGTTTTTT

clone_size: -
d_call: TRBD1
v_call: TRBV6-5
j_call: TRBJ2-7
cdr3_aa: CASAPNRGPSYEQYF
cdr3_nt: TGTGCCAGCGCCCCCAACAGGGGCCCTTCCTACGAGCAGTACTTC

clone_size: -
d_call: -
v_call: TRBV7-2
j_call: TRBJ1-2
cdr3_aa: CASSLVAGVDYGYTF
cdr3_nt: TGTGCCAGCAGCTTAGTGGCAGGGGTGGACTATGGCTACACCTTC

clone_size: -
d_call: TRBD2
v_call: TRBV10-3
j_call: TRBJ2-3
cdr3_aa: CAISESGGTDTQYF
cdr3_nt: TGTGCCATCAGTGAGAGCGGGGGCACAGATACGCAGTATTTT

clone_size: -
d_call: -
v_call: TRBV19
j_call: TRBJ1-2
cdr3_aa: CASSIDWQANYGYTF
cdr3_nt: TGTGCCAGTAGTATAGATTGGCAGGCGAACTATGGCTACACCTTC

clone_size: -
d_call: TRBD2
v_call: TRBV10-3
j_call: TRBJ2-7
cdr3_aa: CAISELKREGREQYF
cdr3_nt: TGTGCCATCAGTGAGTTAAAGCGGGAGGGCCGCGAGCAGTACTTC

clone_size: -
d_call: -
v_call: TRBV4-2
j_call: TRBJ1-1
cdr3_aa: CASSLSGTNTEAFF
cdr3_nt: TGTGCCAGCAGCCTCTCAGGGACTAACACTGAAGCTTTCTTT

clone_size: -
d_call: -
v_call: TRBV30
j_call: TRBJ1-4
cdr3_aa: CAWHLGGGPGKLFF
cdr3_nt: TGTGCCTGGCACCTGGGGGGAGGACCGGGAAAACTGTTTTTT

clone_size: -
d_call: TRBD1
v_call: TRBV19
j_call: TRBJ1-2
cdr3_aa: CASRTVGQERKGYTF
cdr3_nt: TGTGCCAGTCGGACGGTCGGACAGGAACGAAAAGGCTACACCTTC

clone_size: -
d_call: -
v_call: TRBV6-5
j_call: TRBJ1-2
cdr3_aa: CASSYSVQEANPRTF
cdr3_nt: TGTGCCAGCAGTTACTCGGTACAAGAGGCCAACCCACGAACCTTC

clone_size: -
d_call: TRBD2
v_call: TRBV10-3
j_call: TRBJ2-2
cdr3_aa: CAIRAPPLAGEIGELFF
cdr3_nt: TGTGCCATCAGGGCCCCCCCATTAGCGGGAGAAATAGGGGAGCTGTTTTTT

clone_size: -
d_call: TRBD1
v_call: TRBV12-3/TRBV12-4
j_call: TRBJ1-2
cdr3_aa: CASSGQGYGYTF
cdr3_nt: TGTGCCAGCAGTGGACAGGGGTATGGCTACACCTTC

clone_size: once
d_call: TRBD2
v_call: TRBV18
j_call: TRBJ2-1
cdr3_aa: CASSPGLGQYNEQFF
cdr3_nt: TGTGCCAGCTCACCCGGACTAGGGCAGTACAATGAGCAGTTCTTC

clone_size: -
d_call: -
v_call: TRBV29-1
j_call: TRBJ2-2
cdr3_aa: CSVERVPNTGELFF
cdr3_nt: TGCAGCGTTGAAAGAGTCCCTAACACCGGGGAGCTGTTTTTT

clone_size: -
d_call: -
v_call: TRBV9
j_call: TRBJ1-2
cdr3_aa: CASSVASGGPNYGYTF
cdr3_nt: TGTGCCAGCAGCGTAGCTTCGGGGGGCCCTAACTATGGCTACACCTTC

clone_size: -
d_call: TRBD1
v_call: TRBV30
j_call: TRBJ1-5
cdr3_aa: CAWATGNSNQPQHF
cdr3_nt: TGTGCCTGGGCGACAGGGAATAGCAATCAGCCCCAGCATTTT

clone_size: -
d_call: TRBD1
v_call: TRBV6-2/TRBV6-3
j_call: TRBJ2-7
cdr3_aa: CASSYGTVNYEQYF
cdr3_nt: TGTGCCAGCAGTTACGGGACAGTAAACTACGAGCAGTACTTC

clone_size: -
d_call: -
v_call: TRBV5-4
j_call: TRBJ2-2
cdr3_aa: CASSFVTGELFF
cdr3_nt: TGTGCCAGCAGCTTCGTCACCGGGGAGCTGTTTTTT

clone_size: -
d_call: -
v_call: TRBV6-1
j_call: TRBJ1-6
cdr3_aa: CASSEMSSYNSPLHF
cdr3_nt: TGTGCCAGCAGTGAGATGAGCTCCTATAATTCACCCCTCCACTTT

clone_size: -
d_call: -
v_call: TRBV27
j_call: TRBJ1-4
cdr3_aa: CASSLSAGEGREKLFF
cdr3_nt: TGTGCCAGCAGTTTATCCGCCGGGGAGGGGAGGGAAAAACTGTTTTTT

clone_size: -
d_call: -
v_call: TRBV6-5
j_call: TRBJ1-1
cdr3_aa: CASSSVDNLNTEAFF
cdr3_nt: TGTGCCAGCAGTAGCGTGGACAATTTGAACACTGAAGCTTTCTTT

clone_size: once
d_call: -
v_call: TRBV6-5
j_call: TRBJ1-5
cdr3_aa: CASKGGGGNQPQHF
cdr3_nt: TGTGCCAGCAAGGGGGGGGGAGGCAATCAGCCCCAGCATTTT

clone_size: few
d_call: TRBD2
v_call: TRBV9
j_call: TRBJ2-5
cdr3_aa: CASSEASGGAMTQYF
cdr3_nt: TGTGCCAGCAGCGAGGCTAGCGGGGGGGCCATGACCCAGTACTTC

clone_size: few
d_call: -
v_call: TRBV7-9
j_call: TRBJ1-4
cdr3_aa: CASSLGHIDEKLFF
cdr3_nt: TGTGCCAGCAGCTTAGGTCACATCGATGAAAAACTGTTTTTT

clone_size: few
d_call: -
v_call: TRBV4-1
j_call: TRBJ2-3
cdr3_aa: CASSHGLADSTDTQYF
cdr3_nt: TGCGCCAGCAGCCATGGCCTAGCAGATAGCACAGATACGCAGTATTTT

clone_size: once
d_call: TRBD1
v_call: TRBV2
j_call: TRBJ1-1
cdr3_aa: CASREQGGWTEAFF
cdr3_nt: TGTGCCAGCAGGGAACAGGGGGGATGGACTGAAGCTTTCTTT